This T cell receptor beta chain was recorded in a study of blood T cell repertoires in COVID-19. TCRdb's copy holds only in-frame clones and misses some; the assay was immunoSEQ multiplex PCR. The sample has 120,000 or so clones; 70% to 90% are singletons. CDR3 length: 15 amino acids. CDR1 is SGDLS and CDR2 is YYNGEE in the germline V gene. V was clipped by 0 bases and J by 1 base, with 10 bases between them. This receptor was taken from a woman aged 45-59 years with acute or convalescent COVID-19. The specimen was peripheral blood. This chain links TRBV9 with TRBJ2-5; a possible D gene is TRBD1 (6 bases). CDR3 protein: CASSVVGAPQETQYF. The DNA for the CDR3 is TGTGCCAGCAGCGTAGTGGGGGCTCCCCAAGAGACCCAGTACTTC. Full variable domain (missing parts from reference TRBV9 and TRBJ2-5): DSGVTQTPKHLITATGQRVTLRCSPRSGDLSVYWYQQSLDQGLQFLIQYYNGEERAKGNILERFSAQQFPDLHSELNLSSLELGDSALYFCASSVVGAPQETQYFGPGTRLLVL.